This T cell receptor beta chain appears in the sequencing data of a study of blood T cell repertoires in COVID-19 (dated by TCRdb to the early 2020s). Background on the whole study: Samples from collaborators originated in the United States, Italy and Spain and spanned both the acute and convalescent phases of COVID-19. The samples were drawn from the first 160 participants of the ongoing ImmuneRACE study and from some 1,300 subjects provided by 6 global collaborators. Where HLA class I and class II types were available, the types were taken from metadata supplied by the sample provider, not from assay-based typing. The prospective study material was composed of cDNA or gDNA derived from T cells, B-cell-depleted T cells, or PBMCs. A freely available public database, intended as a resource for researchers studying the immune response to SARS-CoV-2, is where the repertoires were released. Sample metadata almost always included a de-identified subject ID, COVID-19 status, age in years and sex. Subjects who had been exposed to COVID-19, were actively infected with it, or had recovered from it provided the deeply sampled blood TCRbeta repertoires that made up the dataset. Results and caveats for the whole study, not just this receptor: The quantity of clinical and demographic metadata differed by source and by participant and was supplied without curation.

The immunoSEQ Assay, a bias-controlled multiplex PCR, was used to amplify TCRbeta CDR3 regions from genomic DNA. The source study handled its data this way. The number of nucleated cells in each sample was estimated by amplification of reference gene primers within the assay. To quantify the absolute abundance of each unique TCRbeta CDR3 rearrangement, sequence reads were collapsed and filtered. Productive Simpson clonality was computed per sample as the square root of Simpson's diversity index over productive rearrangements. TCRdb holds this immuneACCESS table with in-frame rearrangements only. Some clones are missing; in checked studies, unresolved V genes explain under half, and the rest has no known cause. That table gives V, J and clone size, and the DNA gave D and trimming. Within this sample are roughly 410,000 clones, with 75% to 90% of them counted one time only. The ten largest clones add up to approximately 1.5% of the sample.

At one collaborating source in Seattle, patients were enrolled during active infection and were followed longitudinally through the course of disease. Each collaborating institution followed its own protocols to collect whole blood in K2EDTA tubes. For TCRbeta analysis, collaborators shipped samples in one of three forms: frozen whole blood, isolated PBMCs, or DNA extracted from either of those sample types. Concerning this clone: Its antigen is unknown. Base qualities are not recorded, but no much larger clone differs from it by a single base.

V loses 6 bases of germline sequence and J loses 7 bases, and the interval between the two ends is 19 bases. CDR1 and CDR2 are read off the germline V gene as MDHEN and SYDVKM. Counted from cysteine to phenylalanine, this CDR3 has 15 amino acids. The retained sequence is limited to the CDR3, 45 bases, with the frame set at the first base. The rearranged segments are TRBV28 and TRBJ1-5; D gene: possibly TRBD1, on 5 matching bases. The sequenced sample consisted of peripheral blood. The clonotype originates from a woman in her thirties or forties with COVID-19, enrolled during active disease. CDR3 reads: CASSQVARVGQPQHF. Read as DNA, the sequence is TGTGCCAGCAGCCAAGTGGCCAGGGTGGGACAGCCCCAGCATTTT.